These 16 T cell receptor beta chains originate from one sample sequenced in a study of blood T cell repertoires in COVID-19. Libraries were prepared by immunoSEQ multiplex PCR; TCRdb keeps only in-frame clonotypes and omits some of them. The sample has 200,000 to 300,000 clones, 88% seen once. The specimen sequenced was peripheral blood. The source is a man in his sixties who had recovered from COVID-19.

This clone is a singleton in its sample. V usage is TRBV5-1 and J usage is TRBJ1-5; D ambiguous. V was trimmed by 0 bases and J by 6 bases, leaving 7 bases between them. The CDR3 length is 13 residues. CDR1 and CDR2 (germline): SGHRS, YFSETQ. The CDR3 nucleotides read TGCGCCAGCAGCTTGGATGGCAGTCAGCCCCAGCATTTT. Its protein is CASSLDGSQPQHF.

This CDR3 reads CATSRYPPDTQYF. The CDR3, as DNA: TGTGCCACCAGCAGGTATCCCCCAGATACGCAGTATTTT. The rearrangement uses TRBV15 and TRBJ2-3; D is unresolved. The V gene lost 3 bases and the J gene lost 4 bases, with 8 bases spanning the gap. This CDR3 contains 13 residues. Per germline, CDR1 LNHNV and CDR2 YYDKDF (reference sequence).

The chain couples TRBV4-2 to TRBJ1-2, with D unresolved. The CDR3 loop spans 15 amino acids. Germline V gene lookup returns CDR1 LGHNA and CDR2 YNFKEQ. Deletions cut 0 bases from V and 8 bases from J, with 16 bases between. CDR3 coding DNA: TGTGCCAGCAGCCAAGAGAGGGTGGAGGACGGCGGCTACACCTTC. Its translation: CASSQERVEDGGYTF.

The V call is TRBV19, the J call TRBJ1-2, with D perhaps TRBD1 (5 bases). The V and J ends lost 5 bases and 4 bases respectively, with 20 bases between them. Per germline, CDR1 LNHDA and CDR2 SQIVND (reference sequence). The CDR3 has 16 residues. The CDR3 DNA reads as TGTGCCAGTAGTGATGGACGGACACGGGCCCTCTATGGCTACACCTTC. As protein: CASSDGRTRALYGYTF.

CDR3 in amino acids: CASSGGLASETQYF. In DNA, the CDR3 is TGTGCCAGCAGCGGGGGACTAGCGTCGGAGACCCAGTACTTC. The chain recombines TRBV7-2 with TRBJ2-5; TRBD2 matches 10 bases. Germline V gives CDR1 SGHTA, CDR2 FQGNSA. V was pared by 5 bases and J by 5 bases, with 5 bases of the junction left unmatched. The CDR3 length is 14 residues.

The chain couples TRBV7-9 to TRBJ2-7; 7 nucleotides line up with TRBD2. Trimming removed 1 base from V and 3 bases from J; junction bases left unmatched: 9. Germline lookup yields CDR1 SEHNR and CDR2 FQNEAQ (reference sequence). The CDR3 spans 16 residues. This chain's CDR3 is CASSLVVAGAIYEQYF. The CDR3 coding sequence is TGTGCCAGCAGCTTAGTTGTAGCGGGTGCTATCTACGAGCAGTACTTC.

This sequence joins TRBV4-2 and TRBJ2-7; 7 bases line up with TRBD1. The trim removed 2 bases at V and 6 bases at J, leaving 10 bases unmatched. The CDR3 has 15 residues. CDR1 is LGHNA, CDR2 YNFKEQ, per germline. The CDR3 DNA reads as TGTGCCAGCAGCCAACTAACAGGGGATGGATTCGAGCAGTACTTC. This translates into CASSQLTGDGFEQYF.

V is TRBV30 and J is TRBJ2-7, with 7 bases matching TRBD2. Germline lookup yields CDR1 GTSNPN and CDR2 SVGIG (reference sequence). The CDR3 length is 15 residues. The ends lost 2 bases at V and 1 base at J; junction bases unmatched: 8. This chain's CDR3 is CAWSPLAGESYEQYF. In DNA form, the CDR3 reads TGTGCCTGGAGTCCCTTAGCGGGTGAATCCTACGAGCAGTACTTC.

Only one count was recorded for this clone. The chain couples TRBV10-3 to TRBJ1-2; tentatively, D is TRBD1 (5 bases). V was trimmed by 0 bases and J by 1 base, leaving 6 bases between them. Germline CDR1 and CDR2: ENHRY and SYGVKD. The CDR3 is made up of 14 amino acids. CDR3 amino acids: CAISESDNNYGYTF. DNA for the CDR3: TGTGCCATCAGTGAGTCGGACAATAACTATGGCTACACCTTC.

CDR3 coding DNA: TGTGCCAGCAGCTTAGAAGGGGCCTATAATTCACCCCTCCACTTT. Its translation is CASSLEGAYNSPLHF. The chain has TRBV7-9 and TRBJ1-6; TRBD1 might be the D (5 bases). Germline V gene lookup returns CDR1 SEHNR and CDR2 FQNEAQ (reference sequence). The CDR3 loop spans 15 amino acids. The V and J ends lost 1 base and 2 bases respectively, with 6 bases between them.

The chain links TRBV6-5 to TRBJ2-1; D ambiguous. Germline lookup yields CDR1 MNHEY and CDR2 SVGAGI. Deletions cut 8 bases from V and 6 bases from J, with 14 bases between. This CDR3 comprises 13 residues. Here the CDR3 reads CASLGWVRNEQFF. DNA of the CDR3: TGTGCCAGCCTCGGGTGGGTCCGCAATGAGCAGTTCTTC.

The chain links TRBV7-8 to TRBJ1-5; D perhaps matches TRBD1 (5 bases). The V gene's germline CDR1 is SGHVS and CDR2 FQNEAQ. The CDR3 runs to 15 residues. Trimming cost V 4 bases and J 2 bases, with 12 bases left between them. The CDR3 loop is CASSSTGGGNQPQHF. The CDR3 DNA reads TGTGCCAGCAGCTCAACGGGGGGGGGCAATCAGCCCCAGCATTTT.

V is TRBV27 and J is TRBJ1-3; 9 positions match TRBD1. Germline CDR1 and CDR2: MNHEY and SMNVEV (reference sequence). Trimming cost V 5 bases and J 2 bases; bases outside gene matches: 10. There are 17 residues in the CDR3. CDR3 DNA sequence: TGTGCCAGCAGTCCTTTAGTACAGGGGGCGGCTGGAAACACCATATATTTT. Protein sequence: CASSPLVQGAAGNTIYF.

V and J are TRBV27 and TRBJ2-3, with D possibly TRBD1 on 6 matching bases. V lost 0 bases to trimming and J lost 4 bases, with 14 bases between them. Germline V CDR1 and CDR2: MNHEY, SMNVEV (reference sequence). The CDR3 loop spans 16 amino acids. The CDR3 coding sequence is TGTGCCAGCAGTTTATCCATCGGTCAGGGGTCAGATACGCAGTATTTT. Its translation: CASSLSIGQGSDTQYF.

The chain recombines TRBV25-1 with TRBJ2-7, with 9 bases fitting TRBD1. Per germline, CDR1 MGHDK and CDR2 SYGVNS. With V trimmed by 5 bases and J by 5 bases, 10 bases remained unmatched. CDR3 length: 15 residues. CDR3 region: CASSPLGQGPHEQYF. CDR3 nucleotide sequence: TGTGCCAGCAGTCCCCTGGGACAGGGTCCCCACGAGCAGTACTTC.

The rearrangement links TRBV5-1 to TRBJ2-7, with unresolved D. Trimming left V 3 bases short and J 4 bases short, with 8 bases between. The CDR3 has 12 residues. The germline V gene encodes CDR1 SGHRS and CDR2 YFSETQ. CDR3 coding DNA: TGCGCCAGCAGCTCTGACATTTACGAGCAGTACTTC. This sequence encodes CASSSDIYEQYF. The variable domain in full, completed from reference TRBV5-1 and TRBJ2-7, reads KAGVTQTPRYLIKTRGQQVTLSCSPISGHRSVSWYQQTPGQGLQFLFEYFSETQRNKGNFPGRFSGRQFSNSRSEMNVSTLELGDSALYLCASSSDIYEQYFGPGTRLTVT.